This TCR beta chain derives from a study of OX40 agonist ivuxolimab in advanced cancers. The germline gives CDR1 SGHTA, CDR2 FQGTGA. CDR3 size: 15 residues. V was shortened by 5 bases and J by 2 bases, with 14 bases between the two germline ends. Data came from immunoSEQ multiplex PCR; TCRdb stores just in-frame clones and leaves some out. The top ten clones hold about 40% of a sample with about 13,000 clones, around 83% of them seen once. This rearrangement joins TRBV7-3 to TRBJ2-3, with D uncertain. The sequence derives from an adult with an advanced solid tumor such as melanoma, head and neck, liver or kidney cancer. The source material was CD4+ or CD8+ T cells sorted from blood, sampled in a trial of the OX40 agonist ivuxolimab. The CDR3 DNA reads TGTGCCAGCAGCCCAACCGGCTCTGTCACAGATACGCAGTATTTT. It specifies CASSPTGSVTDTQYF.